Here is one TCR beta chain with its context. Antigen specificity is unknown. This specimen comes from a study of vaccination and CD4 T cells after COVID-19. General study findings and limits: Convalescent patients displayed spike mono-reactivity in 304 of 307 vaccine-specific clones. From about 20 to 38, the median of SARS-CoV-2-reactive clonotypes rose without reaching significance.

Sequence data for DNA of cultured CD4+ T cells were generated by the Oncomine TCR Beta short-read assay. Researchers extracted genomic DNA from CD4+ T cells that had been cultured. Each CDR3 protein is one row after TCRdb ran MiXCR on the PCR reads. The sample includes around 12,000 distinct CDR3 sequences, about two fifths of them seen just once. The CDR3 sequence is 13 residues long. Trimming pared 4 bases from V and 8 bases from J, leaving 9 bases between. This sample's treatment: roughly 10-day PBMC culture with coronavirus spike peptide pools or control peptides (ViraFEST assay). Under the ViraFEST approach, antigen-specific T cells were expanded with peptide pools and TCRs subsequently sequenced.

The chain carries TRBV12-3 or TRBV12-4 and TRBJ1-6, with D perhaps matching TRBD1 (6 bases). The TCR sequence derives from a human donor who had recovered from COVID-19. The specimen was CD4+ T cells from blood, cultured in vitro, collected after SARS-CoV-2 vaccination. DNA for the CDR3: TGTGCCAGCAGTTCACAGGGTGATTCACCCCTCCACTTT. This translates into CASSSQGDSPLHF.